One sample yielded the 18 T cell receptor beta chains listed below, sequenced in a study of CD4 and CD8 cells across lung adenocarcinoma regions. TCRdb passed the PCR reads through MiXCR, listing each CDR3 protein once. Altogether around 15,000 distinct CDR3 sequences are present, approximately 44% being singletons, with the ten largest covering about 18%. The sequenced sample was CD4+ T cells from the center of a lung tumor. Source of these receptors: a male donor with lung adenocarcinoma. The CD4 and CD8 labels of this study may be unreliable.

This clonotype was counted at least ten times. The genes are TRBV7-6 and TRBJ1-6; D is perhaps TRBD1 (5 bases). With 8 bases removed from V and 7 bases from J, the gap between germline ends came to 15 bases. The CDR3 has 14 residues. CDR1 SGHVS and CDR2 FNYEAQ come from the germline V gene. The CDR3 DNA reads TGTGCCAGCCACGAGGGAGGGACGAATTCACCCCTCCACTTT. Translated, it gives CASHEGGTNSPLHF.

In this sample, this clonotype turned up a few times. This rearrangement joins TRBV15 to TRBJ2-1; D is perhaps TRBD1 (6 bases). This CDR3 has 16 residues. Germline V gene data show CDR1 as LNHNV and CDR2 as YYDKDF (reference sequence). V was shortened by 1 base and J by 0 bases, with 10 bases between the two germline ends. CDR3 DNA sequence: TGTGCCACCAGCAGAGGCCGAGGGGGCTCCTACAATGAGCAGTTCTTC. As protein: CATSRGRGGSYNEQFF.

The V call is TRBV20-1, the J call TRBJ2-1; 8 positions agree with TRBD2. CDR1 is DFQATT, CDR2 SNEGSKA, per germline (reference sequence). The CDR3 extends over 14 amino acids. The ends lost 3 bases at V and 9 bases at J; junction bases unmatched: 10. CDR3 amino acids: CSASSGTRVVEQFF. The CDR3 DNA sequence: TGCAGTGCTAGCTCCGGGACTAGGGTAGTTGAGCAGTTCTTC.

The V call is TRBV25-1, the J call TRBJ1-1; the D is unclear. CDR3 length: 13 residues. The germline CDR1 and CDR2 sequences are MGHDK and SYGVNS. V shed 2 bases and J shed 2 bases, with 6 bases lying between them. This CDR3 reads CASSELFNTEAFF. The CDR3 region has the DNA TGTGCCAGCAGTGAACTCTTCAACACTGAAGCTTTCTTT.

Turning to this clonotype: Relative to the germline gene, one junction end is altered; a read error may explain this. The rearrangement links TRBV6-1 to TRBJ1-6; 7 positions match TRBD1. This CDR3 is built from 15 residues. The V gene's germline CDR1 is MNHNS and CDR2 SASEGT. The CDR3 loop reads CASSRRQGRNQPHHF. The CDR3 region has the DNA TGTGCCAGCAGCCGCCGACAGGGCCGCAATCAGCCCCACCACTTT.

The rearrangement uses TRBV10-1 and TRBJ2-4; D is possibly TRBD2 (6 bases). The germline V gene encodes CDR1 WNHNN and CDR2 SYGVQD (reference sequence). The CDR3 contains 17 residues. Trimming left V 9 bases short and J 13 bases short, with 34 bases between. The CDR3 DNA follows: TGCGCCAGTAGCACTAGCCAACTGGGACTCAGCAAAGATATGCAGTACTTC. Protein sequence: CASSTSQLGLSKDMQYF.

This clonotype was counted a few times. The chain combines TRBV7-3 with TRBJ2-1; 7 bases are a match to TRBD2. Germline CDR1 and CDR2: SGHTA and FQGTGA. The CDR3 totals 13 residues. V was pared by 4 bases and J by 6 bases, with 3 bases of the junction left unmatched. The CDR3 DNA reads as TGTGCCAGCAGCTCCTGGGGGGGCAATGAGCAGTTCTTC. Residues: CASSSWGGNEQFF.

V usage is TRBV6-5 and J usage is TRBJ2-2, with a tentative D call TRBD2 (5 bases). Judging by the DNA end, TRBJ2-3 fits better; the J call may be wrong. Germline CDR1 and CDR2: MNHEY and SVGAGI. This CDR3 has 15 amino acids. CDR3: CASRLQSGSTEAQYF. Here the CDR3 DNA reads TGTGCCAGCAGACTCCAGTCTGGGAGTACAGAGGCGCAGTATTTT.

In its sample, this clonotype is medium-sized. The chain uses TRBV25-1 and TRBJ2-3; perhaps D is TRBD1 or TRBD2 (5 bases each). The CDR3 length is 16 residues. Trimming took off 1 base at V and 2 bases at J, with 13 bases between the two ends. CDR1 and CDR2 (germline): MGHDK, SYGVNS. In DNA form, the CDR3 reads TGTGCCAGCAGTGAATTGCCGGGACCGCACACAGATACGCAGTATTTT. Protein: CASSELPGPHTDTQYF.

This rearrangement joins TRBV3-1 to TRBJ1-1, with D uncertain. Germline loops: CDR1 LGHDT, CDR2 YNNKEL (reference sequence). The CDR3 is made up of 14 amino acids. Trimming cost V 4 bases and J 1 base, with 10 bases left between them. CDR3 coding DNA: TGTGCCAGCAGCCTAGTTACGGGGAACACTGAAGCTTTCTTT. It translates to CASSLVTGNTEAFF.

The chain recombines TRBV7-9 with TRBJ2-1, with TRBD2 matching over 14 bases. The germline CDR1 and CDR2 sequences are SEHNR and FQNEAQ (reference sequence). V lost 6 bases to trimming and J lost 9 bases; unmatched junction nucleotides: 4. The CDR3 has 14 amino acids. The CDR3 region is CASRRTSGRFEQFF. The CDR3 bases are TGTGCCAGCAGAAGGACTAGCGGGAGGTTTGAGCAGTTCTTC.

The CDR3 sequence: CASRVGVAKNIQYF. In DNA form, the CDR3 reads TGTGCCAGCAGAGTAGGAGTAGCCAAAAACATTCAGTACTTC. This rearrangement joins TRBV6-1 to TRBJ2-4; D is uncertain. Germline CDR1 is MNHNS and CDR2 is SASEGT. The length of the CDR3 is 14 residues. Trimming shortened V by 6 bases and J by 0 bases, and 9 bases separated the two germline ends.

This clonotype was counted only a few times. The V call is TRBV15, the J call TRBJ2-6; D gene unclear. The CDR3 is 14 residues long. Germline lookup yields CDR1 LNHNV and CDR2 YYDKDF (reference sequence). V lost 0 bases, J lost 4 bases, and 4 bases lay in between. The CDR3 region is CATSREIGANVLTF. CDR3 bases: TGTGCCACCAGCAGAGAAATAGGGGCCAACGTCCTGACTTTC.

This clonotype was seen repeatedly, ten times or more. This chain uses TRBV24-1 with TRBJ2-5; maybe TRBD1 (5 bases). Trimming removed 3 bases from V and 4 bases from J, with 17 bases in between. The germline gives CDR1 KGHDR, CDR2 SFDVKD. The CDR3 loop spans 16 amino acids. This chain's CDR3 is CATSDPRTLGRETQYF. The CDR3 coding sequence is TGTGCCACCAGTGATCCCAGGACACTTGGGCGAGAGACCCAGTACTTC.

The CDR3, as DNA: TGTGCCAGCAGCCCAAGGGGACAGGGCCTAAATGAGCAGTTCTTC. It yields the protein CASSPRGQGLNEQFF. The genes are TRBV11-2 and TRBJ2-1, with 9 bases aligning to TRBD1. The ends lost 5 bases at V and 7 bases at J; junction bases unmatched: 9. Germline lookup yields CDR1 SGHAT and CDR2 FQNNGV. The CDR3 has 15 amino acids. Full variable domain (missing parts from reference TRBV11-2 and TRBJ2-1): EAGVAQSPRYKIIEKRQSVAFWCNPISGHATLYWYQQILGQGPKLLIQFQNNGVVDDSQLPKDRFSAERLKGVDSTLKIQPAKLEDSAVYLCASSPRGQGLNEQFFGPGTRLTVL.

J is TRBJ2-1 and V is TRBV12-3 or TRBV12-4, with 8 nucleotides matching TRBD2. The CDR3 contains 16 residues. Trimming removed 5 bases from V and 10 bases from J; junction bases left unmatched: 16. The CDR3 coding sequence is TGTGCCAGCAGTCCCCCTCGAGCGGGGGCCTTGGGCGAGCAGTTCTTC. Its protein product is CASSPPRAGALGEQFF.

As regards this clonotype: A much larger clonotype is one base distant, so this may be a read error. The V and J genes are TRBV25-1 and TRBJ2-3; D is uncertain. In germline, CDR1 is MGHDK, CDR2 SYGVNS. The CDR3 contains 12 residues. Between the trimmed V and J ends, which lost 10 bases and 6 bases, there was a span of 14 bases. The DNA of the CDR3 is TGTGCCAACAGCCTCCTCGGGGATACGCAGTATTTT. Amino acid sequence: CANSLLGDTQYF.

By proportion, this clonotype is medium-sized. The chain combines TRBV12-3 or TRBV12-4 with TRBJ2-1; no clear D. CDR3 size: 14 residues. V lost 4 bases and J lost 7, with 14 bases in between. The CDR3 loop is CASSSLLLGNEQFF. In DNA form, the CDR3 reads TGTGCCAGCAGTTCCCTACTCCTCGGGAATGAGCAGTTCTTC.